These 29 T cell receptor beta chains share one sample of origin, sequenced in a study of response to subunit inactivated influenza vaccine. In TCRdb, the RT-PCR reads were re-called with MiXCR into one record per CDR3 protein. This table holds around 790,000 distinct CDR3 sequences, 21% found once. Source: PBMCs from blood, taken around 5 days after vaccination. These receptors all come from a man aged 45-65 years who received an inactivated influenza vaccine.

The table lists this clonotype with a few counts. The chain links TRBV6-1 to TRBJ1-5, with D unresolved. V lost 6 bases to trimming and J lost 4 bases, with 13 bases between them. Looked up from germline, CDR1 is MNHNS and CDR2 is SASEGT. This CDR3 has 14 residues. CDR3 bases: TGTGCCAGCAGCCCCGTTCAGATAAATCAGCCCCAGCATTTT. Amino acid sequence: CASSPVQINQPQHF.

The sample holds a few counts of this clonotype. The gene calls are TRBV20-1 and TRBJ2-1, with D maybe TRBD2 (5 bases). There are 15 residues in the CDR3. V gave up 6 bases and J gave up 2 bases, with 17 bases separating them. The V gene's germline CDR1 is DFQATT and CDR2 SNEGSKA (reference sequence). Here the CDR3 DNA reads TGCAGTGCCAGCGGTCTAAATATTGCCTACAATGAGCAGTTCTTC. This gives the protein CSASGLNIAYNEQFF.

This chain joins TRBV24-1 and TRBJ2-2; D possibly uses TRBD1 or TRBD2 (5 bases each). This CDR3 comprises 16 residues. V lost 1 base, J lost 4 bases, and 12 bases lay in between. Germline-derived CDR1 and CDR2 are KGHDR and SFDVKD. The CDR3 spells CATSDFGRDGTGELFF. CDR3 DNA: TGTGCCACCAGTGATTTTGGCAGGGACGGCACCGGGGAGCTGTTTTTT.

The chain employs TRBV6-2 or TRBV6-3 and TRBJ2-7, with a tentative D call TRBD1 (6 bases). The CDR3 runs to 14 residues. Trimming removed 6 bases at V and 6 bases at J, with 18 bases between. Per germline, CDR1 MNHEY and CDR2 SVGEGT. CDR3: CASRMAGAIREQYF. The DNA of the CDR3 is TGTGCCAGCAGAATGGCAGGGGCCATACGCGAGCAGTACTTC.

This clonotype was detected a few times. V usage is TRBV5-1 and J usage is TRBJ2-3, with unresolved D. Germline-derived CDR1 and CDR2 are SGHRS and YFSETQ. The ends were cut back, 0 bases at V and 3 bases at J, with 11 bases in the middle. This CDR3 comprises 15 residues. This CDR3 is CASSLVGQPTDTQYF. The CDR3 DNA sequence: TGCGCCAGCAGCTTGGTGGGCCAACCAACAGATACGCAGTATTTT.

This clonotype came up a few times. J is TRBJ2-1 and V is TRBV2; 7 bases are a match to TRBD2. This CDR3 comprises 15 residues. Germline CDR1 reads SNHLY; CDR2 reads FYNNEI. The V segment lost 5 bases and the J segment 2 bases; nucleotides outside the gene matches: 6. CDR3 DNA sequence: TGTGCCAGCAGTCCTCTAGCGGCTACCTACAATGAGCAGTTCTTC. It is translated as CASSPLAATYNEQFF.

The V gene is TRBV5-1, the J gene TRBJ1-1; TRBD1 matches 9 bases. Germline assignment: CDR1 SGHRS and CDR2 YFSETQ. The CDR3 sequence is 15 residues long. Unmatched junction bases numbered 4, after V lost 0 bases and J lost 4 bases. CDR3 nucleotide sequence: TGCGCCAGCAGCTTGGTGGGACAGGGATCCACTGAAGCTTTCTTT. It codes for CASSLVGQGSTEAFF.

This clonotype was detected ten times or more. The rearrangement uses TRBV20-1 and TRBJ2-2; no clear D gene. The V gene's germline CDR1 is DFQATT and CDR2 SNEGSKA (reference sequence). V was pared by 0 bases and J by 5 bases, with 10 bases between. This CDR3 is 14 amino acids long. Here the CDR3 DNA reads TGCAGTGCTAGAGATCTCCGCCTAACCGGGGAGCTGTTTTTT. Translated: CSARDLRLTGELFF.

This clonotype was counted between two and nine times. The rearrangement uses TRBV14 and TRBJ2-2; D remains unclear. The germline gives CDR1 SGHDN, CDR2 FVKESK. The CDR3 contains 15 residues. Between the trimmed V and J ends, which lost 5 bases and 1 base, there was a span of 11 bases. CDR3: CASSFLTVNTGELFF. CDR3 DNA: TGTGCCAGCAGCTTTCTTACAGTGAACACCGGGGAGCTGTTTTTT.

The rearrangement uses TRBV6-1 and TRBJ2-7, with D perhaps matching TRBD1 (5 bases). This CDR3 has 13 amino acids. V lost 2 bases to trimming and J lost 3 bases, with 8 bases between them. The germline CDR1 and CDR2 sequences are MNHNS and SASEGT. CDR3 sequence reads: CASSELRVYEQYF. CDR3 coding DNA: TGTGCCAGCAGTGAACTCAGGGTCTACGAGCAGTACTTC.

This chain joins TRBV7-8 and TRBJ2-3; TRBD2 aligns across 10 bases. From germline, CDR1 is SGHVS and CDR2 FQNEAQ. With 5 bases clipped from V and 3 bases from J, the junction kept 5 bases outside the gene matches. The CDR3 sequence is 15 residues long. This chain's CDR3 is CASSVGSGGTDTQYF. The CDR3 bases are TGTGCCAGCAGCGTCGGTAGCGGGGGGACAGATACGCAGTATTTT. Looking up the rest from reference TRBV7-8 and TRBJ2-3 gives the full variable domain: GAGVSQSPRYKVAKRGQDVALRCDPISGHVSLFWYQQALGQGPEFLTYFQNEAQLDKSGLPSDRFFAERPEGSVSTLKIQRTQQEDSAVYLCASSVGSGGTDTQYFGPGTRLTVL.

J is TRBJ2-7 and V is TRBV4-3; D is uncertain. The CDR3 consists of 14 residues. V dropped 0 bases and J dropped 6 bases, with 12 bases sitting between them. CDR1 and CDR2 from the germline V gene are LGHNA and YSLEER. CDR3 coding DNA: TGCGCCAGCAGCCAAGATTCATACGGAACCGAGCAGTACTTC. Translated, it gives CASSQDSYGTEQYF.

The CDR3 coding sequence is TGCGCCAGCAGCCAAGAACGGCGAGCGAGTGAGCAGTTCTTC. As protein: CASSQERRASEQFF. The genes are TRBV4-3 and TRBJ2-1; unclear D gene. Germline V lookup: CDR1 LGHNA, CDR2 YSLEER. CDR3 length: 14 residues. The ends were cut back, 0 bases at V and 9 bases at J, with 12 bases in the middle.

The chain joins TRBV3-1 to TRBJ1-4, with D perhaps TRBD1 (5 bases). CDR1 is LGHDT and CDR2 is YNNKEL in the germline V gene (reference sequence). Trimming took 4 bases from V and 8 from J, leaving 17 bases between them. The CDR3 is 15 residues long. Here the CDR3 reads CASSLSGREGEKLFF. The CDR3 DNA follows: TGTGCCAGCAGCCTGTCCGGACGAGAGGGGGAAAAACTGTTTTTT. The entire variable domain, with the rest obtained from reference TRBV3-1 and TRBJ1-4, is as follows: DTAVSQTPKYLVTQMGNDKSIKCEQNLGHDTMYWYKQDSKKFLKIMFSYNNKELIINETVPNRFSPKSPDKAHLNLHINSLELGDSAVYFCASSLSGREGEKLFFGSGTQLSVL.

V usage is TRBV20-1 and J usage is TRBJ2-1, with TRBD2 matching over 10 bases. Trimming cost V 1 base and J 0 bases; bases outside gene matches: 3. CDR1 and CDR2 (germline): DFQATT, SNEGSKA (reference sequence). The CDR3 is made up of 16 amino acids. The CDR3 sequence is CSARGLAGASYNEQFF. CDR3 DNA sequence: TGCAGTGCTAGAGGTCTAGCGGGAGCCTCCTACAATGAGCAGTTCTTC.

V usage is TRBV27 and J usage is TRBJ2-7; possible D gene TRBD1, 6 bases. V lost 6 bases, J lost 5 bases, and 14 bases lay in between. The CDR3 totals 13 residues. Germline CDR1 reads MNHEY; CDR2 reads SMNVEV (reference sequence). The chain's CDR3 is CASRRQVGDEQYF. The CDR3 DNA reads TGTGCCAGCAGAAGACAGGTGGGCGACGAGCAGTACTTC.

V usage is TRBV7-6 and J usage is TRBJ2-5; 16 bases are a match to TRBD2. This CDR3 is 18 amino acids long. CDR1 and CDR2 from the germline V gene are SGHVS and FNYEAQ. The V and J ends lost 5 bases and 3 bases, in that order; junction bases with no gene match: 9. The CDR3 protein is CASSPGLAGGANKETQYF. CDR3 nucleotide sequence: TGTGCCAGCAGCCCGGGACTAGCGGGAGGGGCAAACAAAGAGACCCAGTACTTC.

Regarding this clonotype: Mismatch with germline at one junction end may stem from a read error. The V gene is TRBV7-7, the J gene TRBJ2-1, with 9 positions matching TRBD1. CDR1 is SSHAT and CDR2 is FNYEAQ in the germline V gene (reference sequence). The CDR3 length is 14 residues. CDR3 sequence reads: CASSLEQGAYEQFF. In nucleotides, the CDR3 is TGTGCTAGCAGCTTAGAACAGGGGGCCTATGAGCAGTTCTTC.

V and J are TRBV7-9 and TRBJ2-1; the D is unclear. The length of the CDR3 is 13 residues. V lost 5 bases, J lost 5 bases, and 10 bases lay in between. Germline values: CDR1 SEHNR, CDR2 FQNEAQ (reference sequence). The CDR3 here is CASSPREDNEQFF. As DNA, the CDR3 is TGTGCCAGCAGCCCGAGAGAGGACAATGAGCAGTTCTTC.

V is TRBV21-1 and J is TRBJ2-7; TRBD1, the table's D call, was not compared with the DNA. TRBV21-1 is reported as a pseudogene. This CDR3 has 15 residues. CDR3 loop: CASTLIGQGNYEQYF. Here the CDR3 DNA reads TGTGCCAGCACCTTAATTGGACAGGGGAACTACGAGCAGTACTTC.

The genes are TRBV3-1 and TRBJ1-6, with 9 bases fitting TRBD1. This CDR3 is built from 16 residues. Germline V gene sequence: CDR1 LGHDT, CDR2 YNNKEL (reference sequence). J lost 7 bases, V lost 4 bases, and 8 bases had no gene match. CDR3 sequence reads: CASSRIRDRANSPLHF. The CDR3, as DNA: TGTGCCAGCAGCCGTATCCGGGACAGGGCGAATTCACCCCTCCACTTT.

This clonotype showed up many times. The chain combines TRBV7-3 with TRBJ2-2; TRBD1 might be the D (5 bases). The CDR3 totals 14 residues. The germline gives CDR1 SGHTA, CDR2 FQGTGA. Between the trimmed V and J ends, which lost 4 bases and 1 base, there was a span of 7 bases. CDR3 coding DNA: TGTGCCAGCAGCTCAGGACAGAACACCGGGGAGCTGTTTTTT. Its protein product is CASSSGQNTGELFF.

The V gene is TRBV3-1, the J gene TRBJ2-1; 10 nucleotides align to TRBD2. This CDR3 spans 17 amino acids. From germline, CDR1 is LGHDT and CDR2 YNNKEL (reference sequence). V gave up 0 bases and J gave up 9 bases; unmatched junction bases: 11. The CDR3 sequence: CASSQEYGSGGHGEQFF. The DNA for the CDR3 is TGTGCCAGCAGCCAAGAGTATGGTAGCGGGGGGCATGGTGAGCAGTTCTTC.

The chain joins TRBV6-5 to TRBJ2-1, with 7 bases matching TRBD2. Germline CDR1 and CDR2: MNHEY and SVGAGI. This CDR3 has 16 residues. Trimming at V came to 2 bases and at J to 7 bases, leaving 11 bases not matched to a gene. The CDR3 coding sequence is TGTGCCAGCAGTTACCCACTCGCGGGGGAGAGTAATGAGCAGTTCTTC. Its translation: CASSYPLAGESNEQFF.

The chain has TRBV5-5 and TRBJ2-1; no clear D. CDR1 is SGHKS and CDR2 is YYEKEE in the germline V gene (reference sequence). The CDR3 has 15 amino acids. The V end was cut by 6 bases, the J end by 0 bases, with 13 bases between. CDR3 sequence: CASTLGWDSYNEQFF. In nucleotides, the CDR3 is TGTGCCAGCACCCTGGGTTGGGACTCCTACAATGAGCAGTTCTTC.

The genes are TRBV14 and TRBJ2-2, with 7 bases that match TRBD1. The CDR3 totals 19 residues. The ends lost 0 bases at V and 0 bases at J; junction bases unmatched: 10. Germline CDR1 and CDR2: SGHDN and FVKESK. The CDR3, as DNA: TGTGCCAGCAGCCAAGAAAGACAGGGCAGCCTCGCGAACACCGGGGAGCTGTTTTTT. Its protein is CASSQERQGSLANTGELFF.

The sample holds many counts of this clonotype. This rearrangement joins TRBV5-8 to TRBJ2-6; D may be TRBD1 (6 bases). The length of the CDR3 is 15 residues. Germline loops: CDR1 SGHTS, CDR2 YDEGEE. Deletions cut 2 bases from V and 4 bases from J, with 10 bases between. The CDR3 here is CASSFRGAGANVLTF. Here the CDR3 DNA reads TGTGCCAGCAGCTTCAGGGGTGCCGGGGCCAACGTCCTGACTTTC. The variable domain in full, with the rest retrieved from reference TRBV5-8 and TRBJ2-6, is EAGVTQSPTHLIKTRGQQATLRCSPISGHTSVYWYQQALGLGLQFLLWYDEGEERNRGNFPPRFSGRQFPNYSSELNVNALELEDSALYLCASSFRGAGANVLTFGAGSRLTVL.

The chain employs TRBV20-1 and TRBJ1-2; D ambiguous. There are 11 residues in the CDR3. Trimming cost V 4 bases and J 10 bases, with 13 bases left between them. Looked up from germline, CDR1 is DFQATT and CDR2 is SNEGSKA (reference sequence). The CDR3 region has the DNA TGCAGTGCTATTGTTGGCCGGAACTACACCTTC. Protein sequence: CSAIVGRNYTF.

The CDR3, as DNA: TGCAGTGCTAGATGGACTAGCGGGAGTAGCGCAGATACGCAGTATTTT. Translating it yields CSARWTSGSSADTQYF. The rearrangement uses TRBV20-1 and TRBJ2-3; TRBD2 matches 13 bases. V was pared by 2 bases and J by 4 bases, with 6 bases of the junction left unmatched. This CDR3 is built from 16 residues. The germline CDR1 and CDR2 sequences are DFQATT and SNEGSKA (reference sequence).